This TCR beta chain was captured in a study of beta chain features in type 1 diabetes. General study results and limits: Shorter TCRB CDR3s, moderately but significantly so, marked every one of the four CD4+ subsets in Type 1 diabetes patients. Type 1 diabetes patients had VDJ junctions that carried fewer insertions and more deletions. Within patients, naive, central memory and Treg TCRB repertoires seemed more similar than within healthy donors.

Note on this clone: What it binds is unknown.

V was cut by 2 bases and J by 4 bases, with 9 bases left in between. Germline lookup yields CDR1 LGHNT and CDR2 FRNRAP. The CDR3 is 14 amino acids. What was sequenced were expressed TCRB transcripts, since all of the isolated RNA had been reverse transcribed. TCRdb's copy holds only in-frame clones and misses some; the assay was immunoSEQ multiplex PCR. The table records around 650,000 clones, roughly 12% of them present only once. Sequenced input: naive CD4+ T cells from blood. The source of this sequence is a man aged 30 to 39 with type 1 diabetes. The chain employs TRBV12-5 and TRBJ2-1, with D uncertain. The CDR3 nucleotides are TGTGCTAGTGGTTTGCAGACTCGTTACAATGAGCAGTTCTTC. Its protein is CASGLQTRYNEQFF.